The next 24 T cell receptor beta chains were all read from a single sample in a study of blood T cell repertoires in COVID-19. Produced via immunoSEQ multiplex PCR; TCRdb's table is partial and in-frame only. The data show more than 250,000 clones, 80% to 85% seen once. The sequenced sample was PBMCs or T cells enriched from blood (not recorded which). These receptors were taken from a man aged 40-50 years who had been exposed to COVID-19.

V and J are TRBV10-3 and TRBJ2-5; 8 bases are shared with TRBD2. The CDR3 consists of 15 residues. Trimming removed 6 bases from V and 5 bases from J; junction bases left unmatched: 11. Per the germline V gene, CDR1 is ENHRY and CDR2 is SYGVKD. CDR3 loop: CAISKSGSRGETQYF. The CDR3 coding sequence is TGTGCCATCAGCAAGAGCGGGAGTAGAGGCGAGACCCAGTACTTC.

The chain links TRBV9 to TRBJ2-2, with D maybe TRBD2 (6 bases). Trimming pared 6 bases from V and 5 bases from J, leaving 20 bases between. The V gene's germline CDR1 is SGDLS and CDR2 YYNGEE. CDR3 length equals 16 residues. CDR3 sequence: CASTPVAGRDTGELFF. As DNA, the CDR3 is TGTGCCAGCACCCCTGTCGCCGGGAGAGATACCGGGGAGCTGTTTTTT.

The chain links TRBV14 to TRBJ1-5; D call uncertain. Germline-derived CDR1 and CDR2 are SGHDN and FVKESK. CDR3 length: 14 residues. The germline V and J ends were trimmed by 1 base and 2 bases, with 6 bases remaining between them. In DNA, the CDR3 is TGTGCCAGCAGCCAAGGCCAGGGCAATCAGCCCCAGCATTTT. Protein product: CASSQGQGNQPQHF.

This chain uses TRBV5-8 with TRBJ2-2; no definite D call. Germline V lookup: CDR1 SGHTS, CDR2 YDEGEE. There are 14 residues in the CDR3. Trimming cost V 4 bases and J 9 bases, with 16 bases left between them. This chain's CDR3 is CASSPHPVPRELFF. As DNA, the CDR3 is TGTGCCAGCAGCCCGCATCCCGTGCCTAGGGAGCTGTTTTTT. Full variable domain (missing parts from reference TRBV5-8 and TRBJ2-2): EAGVTQSPTHLIKTRGQQATLRCSPISGHTSVYWYQQALGLGLQFLLWYDEGEERNRGNFPPRFSGRQFPNYSSELNVNALELEDSALYLCASSPHPVPRELFFGEGSRLTVL.

This clone was recorded a few times. This chain links TRBV5-1 with TRBJ1-1; no definite D call. Looked up from germline, CDR1 is SGHRS and CDR2 is YFSETQ. The CDR3 is made up of 13 amino acids. V lost 8 bases to trimming and J lost 1 base, with 12 bases between them. The CDR3: CASLNAGNTEAFF. The CDR3 coding sequence is TGCGCCAGTTTAAACGCGGGGAACACTGAAGCTTTCTTT. The variable domain in full, with the rest retrieved from reference TRBV5-1 and TRBJ1-1, is KAGVTQTPRYLIKTRGQQVTLSCSPISGHRSVSWYQQTPGQGLQFLFEYFSETQRNKGNFPGRFSGRQFSNSRSEMNVSTLELGDSALYLCASLNAGNTEAFFGQGTRLTVV.

The rearrangement joins TRBV6-1 to TRBJ1-1; D remains unclear. Germline V lookup: CDR1 MNHNS, CDR2 SASEGT. The CDR3 has 19 residues. V was shortened by 2 bases and J by 0 bases, with 22 bases between the two germline ends. The CDR3 DNA sequence: TGTGCCAGCAGTGAACCTTTTCTCTTGGGAGCCGGGGTGAACACTGAAGCTTTCTTT. Amino acids: CASSEPFLLGAGVNTEAFF.

As DNA, the CDR3 is TGTGCCAGTAGGCTAACTAGCGGGATGGCTGGTGAGCAGTTCTTC. Translating gives CASRLTSGMAGEQFF. The rearrangement links TRBV19 to TRBJ2-1; 10 bases agree with TRBD2. This CDR3 has 15 residues. Germline-derived CDR1 and CDR2 are LNHDA and SQIVND (reference sequence). V lost 6 bases, J lost 9 bases, and 11 bases stayed unmatched.

CDR3 sequence (DNA): TGTGCCAGCAGCCAAGAGGACAGGGATGGTTCACCCCTCCACTTT. As protein: CASSQEDRDGSPLHF. The chain combines TRBV3-1 (or the pseudogene TRBV3-2) with TRBJ1-6; TRBD1 matches at 8 bases. CDR1 and CDR2 from the germline V gene are LGHDT and YNNKEL (reference sequence). Losses at the gene ends were 0 bases for V and 9 bases for J; bases not matched to a gene: 4. There are 15 residues in the CDR3.

V and J are TRBV7-2 and TRBJ2-7, with no clear D. This CDR3 has 13 residues. V was pared by 5 bases and J by 3 bases, with 11 bases between. Germline-derived CDR1 and CDR2 are SGHTA and FQGNSA. The CDR3 loop is CASSQPSSYEQYF. The CDR3, as DNA: TGTGCCAGCAGCCAACCCTCTAGCTACGAGCAGTACTTC.

Only one count was recorded for this clone. This rearrangement joins TRBV9 to TRBJ2-7; TRBD2 agrees at 7 bases. J lost 3 bases, V lost 3 bases, and 9 bases had no gene match. The germline gives CDR1 SGDLS, CDR2 YYNGEE. CDR3 size: 15 residues. The CDR3: CASSDGTKGFYEQYF. The CDR3, as DNA: TGTGCCAGCAGCGACGGGACTAAAGGGTTCTACGAGCAGTACTTC.

Points on this clone: One end of the junction does not line up with germline, which may come from a read error. The J gene is TRBJ2-6, the V gene TRBV11-2; 7 positions agree with TRBD1. The CDR3 has 16 residues. Germline assignment: CDR1 SGHAT and CDR2 FQNNGV. CDR3 residues: CASTLDRVPGANVLTF. The CDR3 coding sequence is TGTGCCAGCACCTTAGACAGGGTCCCTGGGGCCAACGTCCTGACTTTC.

The gene calls are TRBV27 and TRBJ2-3; maybe TRBD1 (6 bases). The V gene's germline CDR1 is MNHEY and CDR2 SMNVEV (reference sequence). Deletions cut 6 bases from V and 3 bases from J, with 13 bases between. The CDR3 spans 14 residues. CDR3 DNA sequence: TGTGCCAGCAGCTGGGCAGGGGTAACAGATACGCAGTATTTT. The encoded protein is CASSWAGVTDTQYF.

This clone was found once. This sequence joins TRBV27 and TRBJ2-7; TRBD2 matches at 11 bases. Germline lookup yields CDR1 MNHEY and CDR2 SMNVEV (reference sequence). V was clipped by 5 bases and J by 0 bases; unmatched bases: 3. The CDR3 has 15 amino acids. The chain's CDR3 is CASSILAGGSYEQYF. The DNA for the CDR3 is TGTGCCAGCAGTATTCTAGCGGGAGGCTCCTACGAGCAGTACTTC.

The chain has TRBV7-3 and TRBJ2-5; 7 bases align to TRBD2. The J segment lost 3 bases and the V segment lost 1 base, leaving 5 bases of the junction unmatched. This CDR3 comprises 15 residues. Germline assignment: CDR1 SGHTA and CDR2 FQGTGA. CDR3 nucleotide sequence: TGTGCCAGCAGCTTAATGGGGCTAGCGGAAGAGACCCAGTACTTC. Translation gives CASSLMGLAEETQYF.

This clone was seen once. This chain joins TRBV7-8 and TRBJ1-5, with a tentative D call TRBD1 (5 bases). CDR1 SGHVS and CDR2 FQNEAQ come from the germline V gene. The CDR3 totals 14 residues. The V end lost 1 base, the J end lost 6 bases, and 10 bases lay between the germline ends. In DNA, the CDR3 is TGTGCCAGCAGCTTAGGCGGGGGATTTCAGCCCCAGCATTTT. Protein product: CASSLGGGFQPQHF.

This clone was seen once. The chain joins TRBV28 to TRBJ1-2; the D is unclear. Trimming cost V 3 bases and J 4 bases, with 12 bases left between them. Germline-derived CDR1 and CDR2 are MDHEN and SYDVKM. The CDR3 spans 14 residues. Here the CDR3 DNA reads TGTGCCAGCAGTTTCGGGTTAAACCTCTATGGCTACACCTTC. Protein sequence: CASSFGLNLYGYTF.

The chain combines TRBV27 with TRBJ2-1, with 7 bases matching TRBD2. CDR1 is MNHEY, CDR2 SMNVEV, per germline (reference sequence). V trimming: 10 bases; J trimming: 6 bases; junction bases outside the gene matches: 18. This CDR3 region has 16 residues. CDR3 bases: TGTGCCACCAGAACCTTGCATGGGGGGGGAGGCAATGAGCAGTTCTTC. Residues: CATRTLHGGGGNEQFF.

This clone was seen many times. The J gene is TRBJ1-6, the V gene TRBV30; 7 bases are shared with TRBD1. V was clipped by 4 bases and J by 4 bases; unmatched bases: 7. Germline V gene lookup returns CDR1 GTSNPN and CDR2 SVGIG (reference sequence). CDR3 size: 15 residues. The CDR3 DNA sequence: TGTGCCTGGACCCTTGGGACAGTTTATAATTCACCCCTCCACTTT. Amino acids: CAWTLGTVYNSPLHF.

This rearrangement joins TRBV5-1 to TRBJ1-2; 12 bases are a match to TRBD1. This CDR3 comprises 15 residues. V shed 3 bases and J 8 bases; nucleotides not matched to a gene: 8. Germline CDR1 and CDR2: SGHRS and YFSETQ. CDR3 amino acids: CASSSSGQGAWGYTF. The CDR3 nucleotides are TGCGCCAGCAGCTCGTCGGGACAGGGGGCATGGGGCTACACCTTC.

The CDR3 DNA follows: TGTGCCATCCCCGGGACAGGGTCCTATGGCTACACCTTC. The encoded protein is CAIPGTGSYGYTF. The chain links TRBV10-3 to TRBJ1-2; TRBD1 matches at 9 bases. V dropped 8 bases and J dropped 4; count of bases not matched to a gene: 5. Germline loops: CDR1 ENHRY, CDR2 SYGVKD. The CDR3 extends over 13 amino acids.

This chain links TRBV5-5 with TRBJ1-3; 8 bases are shared with TRBD1. The CDR3 has 17 amino acids. J lost 3 bases, V lost 4 bases, and 12 bases had no gene match. The germline gives CDR1 SGHKS, CDR2 YYEKEE (reference sequence). The CDR3 sequence: CASSRARGDRGGNTIYF. CDR3 bases: TGTGCCAGCAGCCGTGCGAGGGGCGACAGGGGTGGAAACACCATATATTTT. The variable domain in full, with the rest retrieved from reference TRBV5-5 and TRBJ1-3, is DAGVTQSPTHLIKTRGQQVTLRCSPISGHKSVSWYQQVLGQGPQFIFQYYEKEERGRGNFPDRFSARQFPNYSSELNVNALLLGDSALYLCASSRARGDRGGNTIYFGEGSWLTVV.

The rearrangement uses TRBV7-6 and TRBJ2-7, with D perhaps TRBD2 (6 bases). V lost 1 base to trimming and J lost 2 bases, with 18 bases between them. This CDR3 is 17 amino acids long. Per germline, CDR1 SGHVS and CDR2 FNYEAQ. Here the CDR3 DNA reads TGTGCCAGCAGCTTAGGTAGTGGCGGGACGATGACCTACGAGCAGTACTTC. This sequence encodes CASSLGSGGTMTYEQYF.

V gene TRBV19 combines with J gene TRBJ1-1, with 7 bases identical to TRBD1. V lost 3 bases and J lost 4; bases outside the gene matches: 2. This CDR3 is 13 amino acids long. Germline CDR1 and CDR2: LNHDA and SQIVND (reference sequence). For the CDR3, the DNA is TGTGCCAGTAGTATGGACAGGTTCACTGAAGCTTTCTTT. This translates into CASSMDRFTEAFF.

This clone showed up just once. Sequence at one end of the junction differs from germline and may be a read error. This chain joins TRBV3-1 (or the pseudogene TRBV3-2) and TRBJ2-4; perhaps TRBD2 as D (6 bases). The CDR3 length is 13 residues. Germline-derived CDR1 and CDR2 are LGHDT and YNNKEL (reference sequence). As DNA, the CDR3 is TGTGCCAGCAGCCAAGAACGGGGGATCAAACCGGCCTTC. Encoded protein: CASSQERGIKPAF.